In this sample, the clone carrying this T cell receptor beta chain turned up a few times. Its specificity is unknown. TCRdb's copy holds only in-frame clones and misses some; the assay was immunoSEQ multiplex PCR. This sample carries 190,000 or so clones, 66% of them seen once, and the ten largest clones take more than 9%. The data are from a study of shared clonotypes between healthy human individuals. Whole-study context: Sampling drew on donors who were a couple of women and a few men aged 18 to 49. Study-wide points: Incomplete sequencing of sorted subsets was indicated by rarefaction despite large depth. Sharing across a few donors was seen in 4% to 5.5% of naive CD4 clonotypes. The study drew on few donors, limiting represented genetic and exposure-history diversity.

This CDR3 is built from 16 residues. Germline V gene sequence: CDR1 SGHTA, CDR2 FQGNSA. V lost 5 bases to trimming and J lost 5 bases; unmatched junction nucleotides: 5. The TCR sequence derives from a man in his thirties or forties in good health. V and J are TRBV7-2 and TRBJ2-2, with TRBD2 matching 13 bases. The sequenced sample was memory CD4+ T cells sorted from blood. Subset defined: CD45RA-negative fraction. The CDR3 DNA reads TGTGCCAGCAGCCTAGGACTAGCGGGAGTTACCGGGGAGCTGTTTTTT. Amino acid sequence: CASSLGLAGVTGELFF.